The clone carrying this T cell receptor (beta chain) has only a few counts. Its antigen remains unknown. This sample was included in a study of CD8+ T cells in alopecia areata. CD4+ and CD8+ T cells were sorted from PBMCs stained for CD3, CD4 and CD8. Following RNA extraction, reverse transcription yielded cDNA that acted as the sequencing template. This table comes from immunoSEQ multiplex PCR, and its TCRdb copy is limited to in-frame clones, with some not included. The sample yields about 110,000 clones, approximately 60% seen once. Study findings and constraints: Normal skin's resident alphabeta T cells are sequenced alongside lesional scalp T cells. Mouse data revealed clearer TCR sharing than patient data did, a gap possibly tied to HLA.

The TCR was taken from a human donor in good health. The sequencing input was CD8+ T cells sorted from blood.

The CDR3 is CASSQFSRGGWSETQYF. CDR3 sequence (DNA): TGCGCCAGCAGCCAATTCAGTCGGGGGGGCTGGTCAGAGACCCAGTACTTC. V is TRBV4-1 and J is TRBJ2-5; 8 bases line up with TRBD2. Trimming removed 2 bases from V and 4 bases from J; junction bases left unmatched: 12. The CDR3 is 17 amino acids. Germline loops: CDR1 MGHRA, CDR2 YSYEKL.